This record looks at one TCR beta chain sequence and its context. Its antigen is still unknown. At one boundary the junction diverges from the germline segment, which might be a read error. The germline CDR1 and CDR2 sequences are SGHVS and FQNEAQ. The CDR3 spans 14 residues. The authors took PBMCs from 10 ml fresh peripheral blood. This entry comes from a study of T cells in Graves' hyperthyroidism and ophthalmopathy. TCR beta CDR3 sequences were amplified from RNA transcripts. The HTBI primer set served for first-round RT-PCR of the TCR CDR3. TCRdb used MiXCR to reprocess the multiplex PCR reads, holding one entry per CDR3 protein. Of 490,000 or so distinct CDR3 sequences in the sample, 22% were seen once. Study-level findings and limits: Most thyroid clonotypes expanded above 0.001 were also detected in blood. By a 13 V-J model, ophthalmopathy was set apart from stable hyperthyroidism.

The chain employs TRBV7-8 and TRBJ2-1; 7 positions agree with TRBD2. The specimen sequenced was blood. The sequence came from a woman aged 70-85 years with Graves' ophthalmopathy. In DNA form, the CDR3 reads TGCGCCAGCAGCCAAGGCAGCGGGGCGGTTGAGCAGTTCTTC. Translated, it gives CASSQGSGAVEQFF.